These 2 T cell receptor beta chains share one sample of origin, sequenced in a study of shared clonotypes between healthy human individuals. This table comes from immunoSEQ multiplex PCR, and its TCRdb copy is limited to in-frame clones, with some not included. The table includes 1.6 million or so clones, approximately 98.5% detected once. Sequencing was carried out using naive CD4+ T cells sorted from blood. The subset denotes: CD45RA+ positively selected. These TCRs come from a man aged 25-45 years in good health.

The chain links TRBV4-2 to TRBJ1-1; no definite D call. In germline, CDR1 is LGHNA, CDR2 YNFKEQ. V was cut by 0 bases and J by 5 bases, with 10 bases left in between. The CDR3 consists of 14 residues. In DNA form, the CDR3 reads TGTGCCAGCAGCCAAGACCTCGTTCGTACTGAAGCTTTCTTT. Amino acid sequence: CASSQDLVRTEAFF.

The V gene is TRBV7-6, the J gene TRBJ2-1; 12 bases fit TRBD2. Germline lookup yields CDR1 SGHVS and CDR2 FNYEAQ. This CDR3 spans 16 amino acids. Trimming at V came to 3 bases and at J to 5 bases, leaving 5 bases not matched to a gene. The CDR3 loop is CASSLDRLAGDNEQFF. CDR3 nucleotides: TGTGCCAGCAGCTTGGACCGACTAGCGGGAGACAATGAGCAGTTCTTC.